The next 29 T cell receptor beta chains were all read from a single sample in a study of CD8+CD57+ T cells in acquired aplastic anemia. Genomic DNA templated the TCR beta VDJ and CDR3 profiling. TCRdb reprocessed the reads via MiXCR and lists one record per CDR3 protein. The table includes about 190,000 distinct CDR3 sequences, less than 65% detected once. The sequenced sample consisted of sorted CD4+, CD8+, or CD8+CD57+ T cells (not recorded which) from PBMCs. These TCRs come from a human donor in good health, serving as a control.

V and J are TRBV6-5 and TRBJ1-1, with TRBD1 as a possible D gene (6 bases). Between the trimmed V and J ends, which lost 10 bases and 1 base, there was a span of 16 bases. Germline CDR1 MNHEY, CDR2 SVGAGI. The length of the CDR3 is 14 residues. CDR3 coding DNA: TGTGCCATCAAGACAACGGGACAGAACACTGAAGCTTTCTTT. This encodes CAIKTTGQNTEAFF.

A remark on this clonotype: This may be a read error, as it is one base from a much larger clone. This chain connects TRBV28 to TRBJ1-2; 8 bases line up with TRBD1. J gave up 2 bases and V 4 bases, and 9 bases lay outside the gene matches. This CDR3 has 16 amino acids. Germline loops: CDR1 MDHEN, CDR2 SYDVKM. In DNA, the CDR3 is TGTGCCAGCAGTTCTGCCATCTGGACAGGGAACTATGGCTACACCTTC. Protein sequence: CASSSAIWTGNYGYTF.

This clonotype was observed many times. The genes are TRBV4-1 and TRBJ2-5; D possibly corresponds to TRBD2 (6 bases). V was shortened by 2 bases and J by 5 bases, with 9 bases between the two germline ends. CDR3 length: 13 amino acids. Germline V gene lookup returns CDR1 MGHRA and CDR2 YSYEKL. The CDR3 nucleotides read TGCGCCAGCAGCCAAAGACTAGATGAGACCCAGTACTTC. Residues: CASSQRLDETQYF.

This clonotype was observed a few times. This chain uses TRBV3-1 with TRBJ2-1, with 9 bases fitting TRBD1. Losses at the gene ends were 6 bases for V and 4 bases for J; bases not matched to a gene: 7. This CDR3 comprises 15 residues. Germline loops: CDR1 LGHDT, CDR2 YNNKEL (reference sequence). The CDR3 DNA follows: TGTGCCAGCAGACAGGGGGCAAGCCCTTACAATGAGCAGTTCTTC. Translated: CASRQGASPYNEQFF.

V usage is TRBV5-1 and J usage is TRBJ2-7, with 14 nucleotides matching TRBD2. The CDR3 is 16 amino acids. V dropped 5 bases and J dropped 1; count of bases not matched to a gene: 5. Germline V CDR1 and CDR2: SGHRS, YFSETQ. The CDR3 bases are TGCGCCAGCAGAACCAGACTAGCGGGAGGGTCCTACGAGCAGTACTTC. This translates into CASRTRLAGGSYEQYF. Looking up the rest from reference TRBV5-1 and TRBJ2-7 gives the full variable domain: KAGVTQTPRYLIKTRGQQVTLSCSPISGHRSVSWYQQTPGQGLQFLFEYFSETQRNKGNFPGRFSGRQFSNSRSEMNVSTLELGDSALYLCASRTRLAGGSYEQYFGPGTRLTVT.

The V and J genes are TRBV24-1 and TRBJ2-1; the match to TRBD1 covers 8 bases. The V and J ends lost 5 bases and 1 base, in that order; junction bases with no gene match: 6. Germline loops: CDR1 KGHDR, CDR2 SFDVKD. The CDR3 length is 16 residues. CDR3: CATSGIQGESYNEQFF. For the CDR3, the DNA is TGTGCCACCAGTGGCATACAGGGGGAATCCTACAATGAGCAGTTCTTC.

The chain joins TRBV5-4 to TRBJ1-6; D remains unclear. CDR1 and CDR2 (germline): SGHNT, YYREEE (reference sequence). CDR3 length equals 12 residues. V was trimmed by 4 bases and J by 7 bases, leaving 6 bases between them. CDR3 sequence: CASSPLNSPLHF. CDR3 DNA: TGTGCCAGCAGCCCGCTAAATTCACCCCTCCACTTT.

The rearrangement joins TRBV9 to TRBJ2-3; 8 positions agree with TRBD1. Trimming cost V 0 bases and J 5 bases; bases outside gene matches: 2. The CDR3 has 14 residues. Germline V gives CDR1 SGDLS, CDR2 YYNGEE. The DNA of the CDR3 is TGTGCCAGCAGCGTAGGCAGGGGGCAAGATACGCAGTATTTT. It translates to CASSVGRGQDTQYF.

This sequence joins TRBV10-2 and TRBJ1-4; the match to TRBD1 covers 12 bases. The CDR3 is made up of 16 amino acids. V lost 7 bases to trimming and J lost 8 bases; unmatched junction nucleotides: 11. CDR1 is WSHSY, CDR2 SAAADI, per germline. The CDR3 loop is CASNAGTGGGREKLFF. CDR3 DNA sequence: TGCGCCAGCAACGCCGGGACAGGGGGCGGTAGGGAAAAACTGTTTTTT.

In this sample, this clonotype turned up many times. The chain has TRBV20-1 and TRBJ1-1; D uncertain. CDR3 length: 15 residues. The germline CDR1 and CDR2 sequences are DFQATT and SNEGSKA (reference sequence). The CDR3 sequence: CSAQPDRGLWTEAFF. In nucleotides, the CDR3 is TGCAGCGCCCAACCTGACCGAGGCTTATGGACTGAAGCTTTCTTT.

The gene calls are TRBV7-6 and TRBJ2-6, with no clear D. Trimming removed 1 base from V and 3 bases from J, with 4 bases in between. The CDR3 has 14 amino acids. Germline lookup yields CDR1 SGHVS and CDR2 FNYEAQ. CDR3 loop: CASSLGDGANVLTF. The CDR3 bases are TGTGCCAGCAGCTTAGGGGATGGGGCCAACGTCCTGACTTTC.

The CDR3 is CASSLRTGFWDDAEAFF. CDR3 in DNA: TGCGCCAGCAGCTTGAGGACAGGGTTCTGGGATGACGCTGAAGCTTTCTTT. The chain recombines TRBV5-1 with TRBJ1-1; 8 nucleotides align to TRBD1. The CDR3 loop spans 17 amino acids. Per the germline V gene, CDR1 is SGHRS and CDR2 is YFSETQ. The J segment lost 6 bases and the V segment lost 1 base, leaving 14 bases of the junction unmatched.

The V call is TRBV20-1, the J call TRBJ1-2; the D is unclear. The CDR3 loop spans 10 amino acids. The V end lost 1 base, the J end lost 6 bases, and 3 bases lay between the germline ends. The germline gives CDR1 DFQATT, CDR2 SNEGSKA (reference sequence). This CDR3 reads CSARGDGYTF. The CDR3 nucleotides read TGCAGTGCTAGAGGGGATGGCTACACCTTC.

In regard to this clonotype: A read error is possible here, since a much larger clone lies one base away. The chain links TRBV4-1 to TRBJ2-3, with D perhaps being TRBD1 or TRBD2 (5 bases each). This CDR3 is 15 amino acids long. The V gene lost 5 bases and the J gene lost 3 bases, with 15 bases spanning the gap. Germline V gives CDR1 MGHRA, CDR2 YSYEKL. The CDR3 sequence is CASSLLGAVTDTQYF. The CDR3 nucleotides are TGCGCCAGCAGCTTACTAGGGGCAGTGACAGATACGCAGTATTTT.

This clonotype was detected many times. The chain links TRBV11-2 to TRBJ1-6, with D unresolved. Per the germline V gene, CDR1 is SGHAT and CDR2 is FQNNGV. CDR3 length: 13 amino acids. Deletions cut 3 bases from V and 11 bases from J, with 11 bases between. The CDR3 region has the DNA TGTGCCAGCAGCTTGTCTCGGATGACACCCCTCCACTTT. Translating gives CASSLSRMTPLHF.

About this clonotype: One junction end disagrees with the germline gene, perhaps due to a read error. The chain has TRBV5-1 and TRBJ2-7; D remains unclear. The germline V gene has CDR1 SGHRS and CDR2 YFSETQ. This CDR3 spans 15 amino acids. Here the CDR3 reads CASSYGLTDSYEQYF. DNA of the CDR3: TGTGCCAGCAGCTACGGTCTCACCGACTCCTACGAGCAGTACTTC.

V and J are TRBV12-3 or TRBV12-4 and TRBJ2-5; TRBD2 matches at 8 bases. The trim removed 6 bases at V and 3 bases at J, leaving 12 bases unmatched. This CDR3 has 16 amino acids. CDR3: CASSQNLGTSKETQYF. The CDR3 coding sequence is TGTGCCAGCAGCCAAAACCTCGGGACTAGTAAAGAGACCCAGTACTTC.

The genes are TRBV20-1 and TRBJ1-2; D uncertain. Germline V gene lookup returns CDR1 DFQATT and CDR2 SNEGSKA (reference sequence). The CDR3 is 10 residues long. V was clipped by 2 bases and J by 8 bases, with 6 bases between them. The CDR3 DNA is TGCAGTGCTAGACATACCGGCTACACCTTC. This codes for CSARHTGYTF.

The chain carries TRBV5-8 and TRBJ2-1, with TRBD2 matching 9 bases. The CDR3 spans 16 residues. The ends lost 2 bases at V and 5 bases at J; junction bases unmatched: 8. Germline values: CDR1 SGHTS, CDR2 YDEGEE. CDR3 region: CASSFSGRGGDNEQFF. The DNA for the CDR3 is TGTGCCAGCAGCTTTTCGGGGCGGGGGGGTGACAATGAGCAGTTCTTC. The variable domain in full, completed from reference TRBV5-8 and TRBJ2-1, reads EAGVTQSPTHLIKTRGQQATLRCSPISGHTSVYWYQQALGLGLQFLLWYDEGEERNRGNFPPRFSGRQFPNYSSELNVNALELEDSALYLCASSFSGRGGDNEQFFGPGTRLTVL.

This chain links TRBV10-3 with TRBJ2-5; 7 positions match TRBD2. Germline V CDR1 and CDR2: ENHRY, SYGVKD. The CDR3 has 15 amino acids. V shed 4 bases, J shed 5 bases, and the junction held 10 bases outside the gene matches. CDR3 nucleotide sequence: TGTGCCATCAGTGTGGGGACTACCTCGAGGGAGACCCAGTACTTC. Amino acids: CAISVGTTSRETQYF.

This clonotype was detected ten times or more. This chain uses TRBV9 with TRBJ2-3; the D call may be TRBD1 or TRBD2 (5 bases each). This CDR3 contains 14 residues. V was trimmed by 2 bases and J by 6 bases, leaving 13 bases between them. The germline V gene has CDR1 SGDLS and CDR2 YYNGEE. The CDR3 DNA reads as TGTGCCAGCAGCGTGGGGACCATGCGGGATACGCAGTATTTT. Protein product: CASSVGTMRDTQYF.

A note on this clonotype: This CDR3 is missing its conserved last phenylalanine or tryptophan, likely due to a read error. CDR3 DNA: TGTGCCAGCAGTTACCGGCGAGCCGGGGAGCTGTTTCTT. This translates into CASSYRRAGELFL. The rearrangement uses TRBV6-5 and TRBJ2-2; D uncertain. There are 13 residues in the CDR3. V gave up 2 bases and J gave up 6 bases, with 7 bases separating them. CDR1 is MNHEY, CDR2 SVGAGI, per germline.

The rearrangement joins TRBV6-6 to TRBJ1-6; no reliable D call. Trimming pared 7 bases from V and 9 bases from J, leaving 16 bases between. CDR3 length: 14 amino acids. The germline V gene has CDR1 MNHNY and CDR2 SVGAGI (reference sequence). For the CDR3, the DNA is TGTGCCAGCAATCCAGTTAGATCTGGTTCACCCCTCCACTTT. This translates into CASNPVRSGSPLHF.

This rearrangement joins TRBV19 to TRBJ1-2; no clear D. The CDR3 loop spans 12 amino acids. Germline V CDR1 and CDR2: LNHDA, SQIVND (reference sequence). V lost 8 bases to trimming and J lost 2 bases, with 9 bases between them. CDR3 region: CASSQANYGYTF. As DNA, the CDR3 is TGTGCCAGTTCCCAGGCAAACTATGGCTACACCTTC.

The rearrangement joins TRBV5-1 to TRBJ1-2; TRBD1 is a possible D gene (6 bases). Trimming stripped 0 bases from V and 2 bases from J, with 14 bases between. The germline V gene encodes CDR1 SGHRS and CDR2 YFSETQ. This CDR3 has 16 amino acids. In DNA, the CDR3 is TGCGCCAGCAGCTTGGATGGGGTGGACAGAAACTATGGCTACACCTTC. Its protein is CASSLDGVDRNYGYTF.

This clonotype was observed at least ten times. The chain joins TRBV4-3 to TRBJ2-2; a possible D gene is TRBD1 (5 bases). The germline CDR1 and CDR2 sequences are LGHNA and YSLEER. V gave up 1 base and J gave up 3 bases, with 12 bases separating them. This CDR3 contains 16 residues. The CDR3 sequence is CASSQVRIRDTGELFF. In nucleotides, the CDR3 is TGCGCCAGCAGCCAAGTTAGGATCAGGGACACCGGGGAGCTGTTTTTT.

The V gene is TRBV7-2, the J gene TRBJ1-6, with D possibly TRBD1 on 6 matching bases. The germline V gene has CDR1 SGHTA and CDR2 FQGNSA. V lost 5 bases, J lost 7 bases, and 33 bases lay in between. CDR3 length: 21 amino acids. The CDR3 DNA is TGTGCCAGCAGCCTAGGGGGAGGGAACCCCCGAAATTCACCCCGAAATTCACCCCTCCACTTT. Its translation: CASSLGGGNPRNSPRNSPLHF.

This chain uses TRBV25-1 with TRBJ2-7; unclear D gene. V lost 8 bases, J lost 1 base, and 12 bases lay in between. The V gene's germline CDR1 is MGHDK and CDR2 SYGVNS. The CDR3 is made up of 13 amino acids. CDR3 nucleotides: TGTGCCAGCGTTGCCGATGAGTCCTACGAGCAGTACTTC. Translated, it gives CASVADESYEQYF.

This clonotype was counted once. The rearrangement uses TRBV24-1 and TRBJ1-3; D is uncertain. V gave up 9 bases and J gave up 0 bases, with 11 bases separating them. This CDR3 contains 14 residues. Germline V gene sequence: CDR1 KGHDR, CDR2 SFDVKD. The CDR3 DNA reads as TGTGCCACCGGTGTAATATGCTCTGGAAACACCATATATTTT. As protein: CATGVICSGNTIYF.